This T cell receptor (beta chain) comes out of a study of blood T cell repertoires in COVID-19. About the research overall: Italy, Spain and the United States were the sources of the convalescent and acute COVID-19 samples. T cells, B-cell-depleted T cells, or PBMCs supplied cDNA or gDNA.

The CDR3 length is 15 residues. The V segment lost 4 bases and the J segment 3 bases; nucleotides outside the gene matches: 5. Germline assignment: CDR1 LNHDA and CDR2 SQIVND (reference sequence). The method was immunoSEQ multiplex PCR; TCRdb's version includes in-frame clones alone and lacks a portion of them. The table has under 45,000 clones, 80% to 90% seen once. This rearrangement joins TRBV19 to TRBJ2-7, with 11 bases fitting TRBD1. The sequenced material came from peripheral blood. The TCR was taken from a human donor in a cohort sampled during active COVID-19. The CDR3 DNA sequence: TGTGCCAGTAGTAAGCCGGGACAGGGGGACTACGAGCAGTACTTC. Translating it yields CASSKPGQGDYEQYF. The whole variable domain, remainder taken from reference TRBV19 and TRBJ2-7, is DGGITQSPKYLFRKEGQNVTLSCEQNLNHDAMYWYRQDPGQGLRLIYYSQIVNDFQKGDIAEGYSVSREKKESFPLTVTSAQKNPTAFYLCASSKPGQGDYEQYFGPGTRLTVT.